Included here is one TCR beta chain sequence, with context. Antigen unknown. This CDR3 comprises 14 residues. Trimming removed 5 bases from V and 5 bases from J; junction bases left unmatched: 7. Germline V gene sequence: CDR1 MNHNS, CDR2 SASEGT. This entry is derived from a study of identifying expanded T cells in peripheral blood. General study findings and limits: Roughly two-week clone count variance significantly increased as total template count grew.

Profiled with immunoSEQ multiplex PCR; TCRdb holds only in-frame clones, not every one. There are about 47,000 clones in the sample; approximately 79% occur only once, and less than 15% lies in the top ten. No infections or other immune events were documented during collection. Sample: blood. This clonotype was obtained from a person aged 18-69 years in good health. The chain employs TRBV6-1 and TRBJ2-7, with 9 bases matching TRBD1. The CDR3 region is CASSSWTGEDEQYF. CDR3 coding DNA: TGTGCCAGCAGTTCCTGGACAGGGGAGGACGAGCAGTACTTC.